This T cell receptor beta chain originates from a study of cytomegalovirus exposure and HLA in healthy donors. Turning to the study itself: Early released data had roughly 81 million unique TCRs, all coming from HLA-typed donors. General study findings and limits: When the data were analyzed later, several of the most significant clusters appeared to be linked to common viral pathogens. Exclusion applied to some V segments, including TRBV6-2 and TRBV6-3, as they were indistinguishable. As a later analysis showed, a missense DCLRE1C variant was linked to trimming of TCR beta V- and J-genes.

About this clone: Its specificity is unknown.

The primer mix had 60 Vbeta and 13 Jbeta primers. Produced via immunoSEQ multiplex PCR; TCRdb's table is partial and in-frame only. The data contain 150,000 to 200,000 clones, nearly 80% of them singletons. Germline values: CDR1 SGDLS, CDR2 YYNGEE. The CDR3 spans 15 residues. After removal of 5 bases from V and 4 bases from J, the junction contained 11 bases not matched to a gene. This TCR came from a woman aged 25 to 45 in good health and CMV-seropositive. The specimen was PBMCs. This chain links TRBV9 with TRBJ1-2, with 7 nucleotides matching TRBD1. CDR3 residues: CASSLDRVGVYGYTF. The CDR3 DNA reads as TGTGCCAGCAGTCTCGACAGGGTCGGGGTCTATGGCTACACCTTC. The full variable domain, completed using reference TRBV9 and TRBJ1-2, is DSGVTQTPKHLITATGQRVTLRCSPRSGDLSVYWYQQSLDQGLQFLIQYYNGEERAKGNILERFSAQQFPDLHSELNLSSLELGDSALYFCASSLDRVGVYGYTFGSGTRLTVV.